The rows below give T cell receptor beta chains drawn from one sample of a study of blood T cell repertoires in COVID-19. Assay used: immunoSEQ multiplex PCR; TCRdb lists only in-frame clones, some missing. The sample records approximately 94,000 clones, about 88% being singletons. Specimen: peripheral blood. The receptors were sampled from a man under 40 in a cohort sampled during active COVID-19. CDR3s include the opening cysteine and the closing phenylalanine or tryptophan. The order of the fields is D gene, V gene, J gene, clone size, CDR3 DNA, CDR3 protein. A D gene is named only where the DNA matches it firmly. Part of the rows lack a size; the others show once, few, many or a class for expanded clones.

D gene: .
V gene: TRBV7-9
J gene: TRBJ2-5
clone size: .
CDR3 DNA: TGTGCCAGCAGCTTCGACCCCCGGGACAAGAACCAAGAGACCCAGTACTTC
CDR3 protein: CASSFDPRDKNQETQYF

D gene: TRBD2
V gene: TRBV27
J gene: TRBJ2-2
clone size: .
CDR3 DNA: TGTGCCAGCAGTGTTGGGGTAGCGGGGAACACCGGGGAGCTGTTTTTT
CDR3 protein: CASSVGVAGNTGELFF

D gene: .
V gene: TRBV10-3
J gene: TRBJ2-7
clone size: .
CDR3 DNA: TGTGCCATGGCGGAGAACTCCGAGCAGTACTTC
CDR3 protein: CAMAENSEQYF

D gene: TRBD1
V gene: TRBV2
J gene: TRBJ1-6
clone size: .
CDR3 DNA: TGTGCCAGCAGTGACAGTCACCAGACAGGGGAAAGCGGTTCACCCCTCCACTTT
CDR3 protein: CASSDSHQTGESGSPLHF

D gene: TRBD2
V gene: TRBV3-1/TRBV3-2
J gene: TRBJ2-4
clone size: .
CDR3 DNA: TGTGCCAGCAGCCCGAAGCTAGCGGGGGGGTCCAAAAACATTCAGTACTTC
CDR3 protein: CASSPKLAGGSKNIQYF

D gene: .
V gene: TRBV3-1/TRBV3-2
J gene: TRBJ1-1
clone size: .
CDR3 DNA: TGTGCCAGCAGCCAAGGAATAGCTGCCACTGAAGCTTTCTTT
CDR3 protein: CASSQGIAATEAFF

D gene: .
V gene: TRBV18
J gene: TRBJ1-2
clone size: once
CDR3 DNA: TGTGCCAGCTCACCTCGGACTAGCGGGGGGAGTAACTATGGCTACACCTTC
CDR3 protein: CASSPRTSGGSNYGYTF

D gene: .
V gene: TRBV7-8
J gene: TRBJ1-5
clone size: .
CDR3 DNA: TGTGCCAGCAGCTTAACGCAGGGACAGCCCCAGCATTTT
CDR3 protein: CASSLTQGQPQHF

D gene: TRBD1
V gene: TRBV5-8
J gene: TRBJ1-1
clone size: .
CDR3 DNA: TGTGCCAGCAGCTACACCGACAGGGGAGCCGAAGCTTTCTTT
CDR3 protein: CASSYTDRGAEAFF

D gene: .
V gene: TRBV5-1
J gene: TRBJ1-1
clone size: .
CDR3 DNA: TGCGCCAGCAGCTCCTCGAGAGGGTGGCTGGTGAACACTGAAGCTTTCTTT
CDR3 protein: CASSSSRGWLVNTEAFF

D gene: TRBD1
V gene: TRBV6-5
J gene: TRBJ1-1
clone size: .
CDR3 DNA: TGTGCCAGCCATGACAGGGTCGTAAGGTCGCCTGAAGCTTTCTTT
CDR3 protein: CASHDRVVRSPEAFF

D gene: .
V gene: TRBV19
J gene: TRBJ2-1
clone size: .
CDR3 DNA: TGTGCCAGTAGTATAGGCCTTTTAGACAGGACTTCCTCTTACAATGAGCAGTTCTTC
CDR3 protein: CASSIGLLDRTSSYNEQFF

D gene: TRBD1
V gene: TRBV10-2
J gene: TRBJ1-2
clone size: .
CDR3 DNA: TGCGCCAGCAGGGGGGACAGTCAAGCCTATGGCTACACCTTC
CDR3 protein: CASRGDSQAYGYTF

D gene: .
V gene: TRBV6-1
J gene: TRBJ2-1
clone size: .
CDR3 DNA: TGTGCCAGCAGTGAAGCGCAAGGACAGTCCTACAATGAGCAGTTCTTC
CDR3 protein: CASSEAQGQSYNEQFF

D gene: TRBD1
V gene: TRBV18
J gene: TRBJ1-6
clone size: .
CDR3 DNA: TGTGCCAGCTCACGCGCCGGGACAGGGGTCCCCCTCCACTTT
CDR3 protein: CASSRAGTGVPLHF

D gene: .
V gene: TRBV9
J gene: TRBJ1-2
clone size: .
CDR3 DNA: TGTGCCAGCAGCGTAGAAGCCTATGGCTACACCTTC
CDR3 protein: CASSVEAYGYTF

D gene: .
V gene: TRBV5-1
J gene: TRBJ1-6
clone size: .
CDR3 DNA: TGCGCCAGCAGCTTGGCCCAGAGGGGGTGGGGTTCACCCCTCCACTTT
CDR3 protein: CASSLAQRGWGSPLHF

D gene: .
V gene: TRBV29-1
J gene: TRBJ2-5
clone size: .
CDR3 DNA: TGCAGCGTTGAACCGCAGGACCAAGAGACCCAGTACTTC
CDR3 protein: CSVEPQDQETQYF

D gene: .
V gene: TRBV5-4
J gene: TRBJ1-2
clone size: .
CDR3 DNA: TGTGCCAGCAGCTCCGAGTGGGGGGCTAACTATGGCTACACCTTC
CDR3 protein: CASSSEWGANYGYTF